Included here is one T cell receptor (beta chain) sequence, with context. Its antigen is undetermined. V was shortened by 5 bases and J by 9 bases, with 22 bases between the two germline ends. This CDR3 is built from 15 residues. In germline, CDR1 is LNHDA, CDR2 SQIVND (reference sequence). A spike-in of synthetic TCR analog templates was added to each PCR. Housekeeping gene counts estimated usable DNA in FFPE tumors. The method was immunoSEQ multiplex PCR; TCRdb's version includes in-frame clones alone and lacks a portion of them. Among about 32,000 clones listed, roughly a third were seen once. The record originates from a study of PD-L1 blockade in urothelial cancer. Whole-study context: Across tumor samples, the median number of T cells reached around 1,400. Whole-study findings and limits: It was durable-benefit patients whose tumor-associated blood clones expanded more at 3 weeks.

This receptor was obtained from a man aged 55-75 years with urothelial cancer. The gene calls are TRBV19 and TRBJ2-5; the D gene is possibly TRBD2 (6 bases). This material consisted of tumor tissue, taken before atezolizumab (anti-PD-L1) treatment. CDR3 in amino acids: CASSATGTSWAAQYF. CDR3 DNA sequence: TGTGCCAGTAGTGCCACCGGGACTTCTTGGGCGGCCCAGTACTTC.